The clone carrying this TCR beta chain was detected once. The target antigen is unknown. The sample originates from a study of CD8+ T cells in alopecia areata. About the study: Among treated patients, oral tofacitinib was administered at 5 to 10 mg twice daily.

General observations from the study: Across lesional scalp, and particularly alopecia totalis/universalis, clonality surpassed that of normal scalp.

Once RNA had been extracted, it was reverse transcribed into cDNA to act as the sequencing template. The repertoire was sequenced with immunoSEQ multiplex PCR; TCRdb's copy has only in-frame clones and lacks some. The sample lists about 180,000 clones, 63% occurring once. Lesional scalp punch biopsies and peripheral blood came from alopecia areata patients. The ends lost 5 bases at V and 0 bases at J; junction bases unmatched: 4. CDR3 length: 16 amino acids. CDR1 is SGHNT and CDR2 is YENEEA in the germline V gene. The sample here was CD4+ T cells sorted from blood, taken at week 0. This chain joins TRBV11-3 and TRBJ2-5; 12 bases map to TRBD2. This TCR was sampled from a human donor with alopecia areata. CDR3 protein: CASSPRLAGDQETQYF. The CDR3 region has the DNA TGTGCCAGCAGCCCTCGACTAGCGGGGGACCAAGAGACCCAGTACTTC.